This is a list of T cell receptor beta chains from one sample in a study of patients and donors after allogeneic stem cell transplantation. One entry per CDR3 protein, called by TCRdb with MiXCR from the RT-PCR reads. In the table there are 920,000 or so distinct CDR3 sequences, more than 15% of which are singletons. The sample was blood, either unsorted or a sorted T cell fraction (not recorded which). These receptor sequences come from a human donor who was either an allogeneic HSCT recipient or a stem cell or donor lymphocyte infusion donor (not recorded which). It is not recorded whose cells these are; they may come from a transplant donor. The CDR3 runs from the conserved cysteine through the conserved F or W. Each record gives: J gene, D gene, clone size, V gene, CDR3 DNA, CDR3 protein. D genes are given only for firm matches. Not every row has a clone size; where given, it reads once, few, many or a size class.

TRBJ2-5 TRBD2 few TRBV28 TGTGCCAGCAGCGGGAGGGGGACCCAGTACTTC CASSGRGTQYF
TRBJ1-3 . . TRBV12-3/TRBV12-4 TGTGCCAGCGTCTCTGGAAACACCATATATTTT CASVSGNTIYF
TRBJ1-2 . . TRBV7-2 TGTGCCAGCAGCCCCCAGGTCCAGGCCATGAACTATGGCTACACCTTC CASSPQVQAMNYGYTF
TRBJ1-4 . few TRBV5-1 TGCGCCAGCAGCTTGGGGACGGCTGGTAAGGAAAAACTGTTTTTT CASSLGTAGKEKLFF
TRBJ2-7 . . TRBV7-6 TGTGCCAGCAGCTTTGCACCCCACGAGCAGTACTTC CASSFAPHEQYF
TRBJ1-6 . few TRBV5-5 TGTGCCAGCAGCTTGGGTCCCGGGAGAAATAATTCACCCCTCCACTTT CASSLGPGRNNSPLHF
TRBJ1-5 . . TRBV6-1 TGTGCCAGCACCGCGGGGGGTAGCAATCAGCCCCAGCATTTT CASTAGGSNQPQHF
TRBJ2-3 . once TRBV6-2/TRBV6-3 TGTGCCAGCAGCCCCCCGGTCCTGGGCACAGATACGCAGTATTTT CASSPPVLGTDTQYF
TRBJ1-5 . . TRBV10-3 TGTGCCATCAGTGTGGGAGTTTCCAATCAGCCCCAGCATTTT CAISVGVSNQPQHF
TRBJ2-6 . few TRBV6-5 TGTGCCAGCAGTTACGTGTCGGGGGTAGCTGGGGCCAACGTCCTGACTTTC CASSYVSGVAGANVLTF
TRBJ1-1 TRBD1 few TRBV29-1 TGCAGCGTGCGGGGACAGGGGGCGCCGGACACTGAAGCTTTCTTT CSVRGQGAPDTEAFF
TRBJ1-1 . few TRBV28 TGTGCCAGCAGTCCGCGGGCCCGCCAAGCTTTCTTT CASSPRARQAFF
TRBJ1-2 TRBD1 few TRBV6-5 TGTGCCAGCAGTTACTCGGACAGGGGATATGGCTACACCTTC CASSYSDRGYGYTF
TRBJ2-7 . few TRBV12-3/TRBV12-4 TGTGCCAGCAGTCCGGGATCCGTATTTACCTACGAGCAGTACTTC CASSPGSVFTYEQYF
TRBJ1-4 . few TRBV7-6 TGTGCCAGCAGCTTAGTGGGCCGGGGATTTAATGAAAAACTGTTTTTT CASSLVGRGFNEKLFF
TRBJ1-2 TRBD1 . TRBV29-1 TGCAGCGTTGAAGAGAGGGACAGAGCTATCGGCTATGGCTACACCTTC CSVEERDRAIGYGYTF
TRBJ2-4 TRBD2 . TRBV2 TGTGCCAGCAGTCGAAGGCCTAGCGGGAGGGCCAAAAACATTCAGTACTTC CASSRRPSGRAKNIQYF
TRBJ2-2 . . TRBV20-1 TGCAGTGCTAGGGTTCGGACGTTGGGAACGAACACCGGGGAGCTGTTTTTT CSARVRTLGTNTGELFF
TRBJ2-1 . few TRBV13 TGTGCCAGCAGCCTACCACCAAATGAGCAGTTCTTC CASSLPPNEQFF
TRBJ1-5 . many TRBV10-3 TGTGCCATCAGTGAGGGTAGCAATCAGCCCCAGCATTTT CAISEGSNQPQHF
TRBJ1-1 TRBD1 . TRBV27 TGTGCCAGCAGTACAGGGGGGACATACCAAGCTTTCTTT CASSTGGTYQAFF
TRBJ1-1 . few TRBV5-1 TGCGCCAGCAGCTTGGGGCGACACGTACTTCGGACTGAAGCTTTCTTT CASSLGRHVLRTEAFF